This T cell receptor beta chain was documented in a study of blood T cell repertoires in COVID-19. The J segment lost 8 bases and the V segment lost 3 bases, leaving 12 bases of the junction unmatched. Looked up from germline, CDR1 is MDHEN and CDR2 is SYDVKM. The CDR3 is made up of 16 amino acids. TCRdb keeps only in-frame clones here, not all; method: immunoSEQ multiplex PCR. The sample holds tens of thousands of clones, around nine tenths seen once. This chain links TRBV28 with TRBJ1-4, with 7 bases matching TRBD1. This receptor was identified in a woman aged 70 to 79 with acute or convalescent COVID-19. The sample was peripheral blood. CDR3 region: CASSFPPDRVSEKLFF. The CDR3 DNA follows: TGTGCCAGCAGTTTCCCGCCTGACAGGGTTTCCGAAAAACTGTTTTTT.